The 21 T cell receptor beta chains reported below all come from one sample, sequenced in a study of blood T cell repertoires in COVID-19. This table comes from immunoSEQ multiplex PCR, and its TCRdb copy is limited to in-frame clones, with some not included. There are just over 350,000 clones in the sample; 86% occur only once, and about 7% lies in the top ten. Specimen: peripheral blood. These receptors were collected from a woman in her sixties or seventies with COVID-19, enrolled during active disease.

This clone has a handful of counts. The CDR3 reads CASSTGTSEQYF. DNA of the CDR3: TGTGCCAGCTCGACTGGGACTAGCGAGCAGTACTTC. This chain joins TRBV18 and TRBJ2-7; 8 positions agree with TRBD2. V was clipped by 6 bases and J by 6 bases; unmatched bases: 4. The CDR3 length is 12 residues. Germline assignment: CDR1 KGHSH and CDR2 LQKENI.

In its sample, this clone was seen once. The V gene is TRBV7-9, the J gene TRBJ2-7; a weak D match, TRBD2 (6 bases). Germline V CDR1 and CDR2: SEHNR, FQNEAQ (reference sequence). V lost 3 bases and J 7 bases, leaving 16 bases between the germline ends. This CDR3 has 14 amino acids. CDR3 nucleotides: TGTGCCAGCAGCTTCTGGGGGGAATTGGGAGAGCAGTACTTC. Translating gives CASSFWGELGEQYF. The variable domain in full, completed from reference TRBV7-9 and TRBJ2-7, reads DTGVSQNPRHKITKRGQNVTFRCDPISEHNRLYWYRQTLGQGPEFLTYFQNEAQLEKSRLLSDRFSAERPKGSFSTLEIQRTEQGDSAMYLCASSFWGELGEQYFGPGTRLTVT.

The J gene is TRBJ1-6, the V gene TRBV6-5; D is possibly TRBD1 (5 bases). CDR3 length: 15 amino acids. V was pared by 4 bases and J by 8 bases, with 15 bases between. Germline V gene lookup returns CDR1 MNHEY and CDR2 SVGAGI. Written as DNA, the CDR3 is TGTGCCAGCAGTTCTCAGGGCCTTAGAGATTCACCCCTCCACTTT. Its translation is CASSSQGLRDSPLHF.

The chain recombines TRBV30 with TRBJ1-1; a weak D match, TRBD1 (5 bases). In germline, CDR1 is GTSNPN, CDR2 SVGIG (reference sequence). Deletions cut 0 bases from V and 3 bases from J, with 14 bases between. This CDR3 region has 15 residues. For the CDR3, the DNA is TGTGCCTGGAGTGTAACGGTTGGGGGGGACACTGAAGCTTTCTTT. Its protein is CAWSVTVGGDTEAFF.

The genes are TRBV7-8 and TRBJ2-5; D may be TRBD1 (5 bases). Germline loops: CDR1 SGHVS, CDR2 FQNEAQ. Trimming took off 7 bases at V and 2 bases at J, with 14 bases between the two ends. CDR3 size: 14 residues. CDR3 coding DNA: TGTGCCAGCAATCAGGGTCGCGGACAAGAGACCCAGTACTTC. Protein sequence: CASNQGRGQETQYF.

The CDR3 DNA sequence: TGTGCCAGCAGCTTAGACAGAATTGACTCCTACGAGCAGTACTTC. Its translation is CASSLDRIDSYEQYF. The chain couples TRBV11-2 to TRBJ2-7; D uncertain. The length of the CDR3 is 15 residues. Germline lookup yields CDR1 SGHAT and CDR2 FQNNGV. The V and J ends lost 0 bases and 0 bases respectively, with 9 bases between them. The whole variable domain, remainder taken from reference TRBV11-2 and TRBJ2-7, is EAGVAQSPRYKIIEKRQSVAFWCNPISGHATLYWYQQILGQGPKLLIQFQNNGVVDDSQLPKDRFSAERLKGVDSTLKIQPAKLEDSAVYLCASSLDRIDSYEQYFGPGTRLTVT.

This clone was seen once. The rearrangement joins TRBV6-1 to TRBJ1-5; a possible D gene is TRBD1 (5 bases). V dropped 1 base and J dropped 4 bases, with 5 bases sitting between them. The CDR3 contains 13 residues. Germline V CDR1 and CDR2: MNHNS, SASEGT. The CDR3 is CASSEGTNQPQHF. The CDR3, as DNA: TGTGCCAGCAGTGAAGGGACAAATCAGCCCCAGCATTTT.

The chain has TRBV7-2 and TRBJ2-5; D perhaps matches TRBD2 (5 bases). The CDR3 loop spans 15 amino acids. Trimming took 5 bases from V and 1 from J, leaving 14 bases between them. Per germline, CDR1 SGHTA and CDR2 FQGNSA. As DNA, the CDR3 is TGTGCCAGCAGCCCCGGGGAATACGGCCAAGAGACCCAGTACTTC. This sequence encodes CASSPGEYGQETQYF.

This rearrangement joins TRBV7-6 to TRBJ1-5; no clear D gene. CDR3 length: 15 residues. Germline lookup yields CDR1 SGHVS and CDR2 FNYEAQ. The V end lost 4 bases, the J end lost 0 bases, and 10 bases lay between the germline ends. The CDR3, as DNA: TGTGCCAGCAGCTCGCAGTCAGGTAGCAATCAGCCCCAGCATTTT. It yields the protein CASSSQSGSNQPQHF.

The chain carries TRBV4-1 and TRBJ2-3; 11 bases are shared with TRBD2. V dropped 6 bases and J dropped 5; count of bases not matched to a gene: 4. The CDR3 runs 14 residues. Per germline, CDR1 MGHRA and CDR2 YSYEKL. The CDR3 spells CASRVSGGVDTQYF. As DNA, the CDR3 is TGCGCCAGCAGAGTTAGCGGGGGGGTAGATACGCAGTATTTT.

This chain connects TRBV7-6 to TRBJ2-7; 9 nucleotides line up with TRBD1. V shed 4 bases and J 0 bases; nucleotides not matched to a gene: 7. The CDR3 sequence is 16 residues long. Germline CDR1 and CDR2: SGHVS and FNYEAQ. The CDR3 spells CASSSWTGDSSYEQYF. CDR3 coding DNA: TGTGCCAGCAGCTCATGGACAGGGGATTCCTCCTACGAGCAGTACTTC.

This sequence joins TRBV9 and TRBJ2-7; TRBD2 agrees at 10 bases. There are 16 residues in the CDR3. The V segment lost 0 bases and the J segment 4 bases; nucleotides outside the gene matches: 7. The germline V gene has CDR1 SGDLS and CDR2 YYNGEE. CDR3 in amino acids: CASSVEASGGPYEQYF. CDR3 nucleotide sequence: TGTGCCAGCAGCGTAGAGGCTAGCGGGGGCCCGTACGAGCAGTACTTC.

V is TRBV7-2 and J is TRBJ2-7; 8 bases are a match to TRBD1. CDR3 length equals 19 residues. Germline-derived CDR1 and CDR2 are SGHTA and FQGNSA. Trimming at V came to 2 bases and at J to 5 bases, leaving 20 bases not matched to a gene. The CDR3 sequence is CASSLRGAGGPKVRNEQYF. CDR3 DNA sequence: TGTGCCAGCAGCTTAAGGGGGGCAGGGGGCCCCAAGGTGCGGAACGAGCAGTACTTC.

This rearrangement joins TRBV11-2 to TRBJ1-4; TRBD1 matches at 9 bases. The V segment lost 3 bases and the J segment 9 bases; nucleotides outside the gene matches: 5. From germline, CDR1 is SGHAT and CDR2 FQNNGV. There are 14 residues in the CDR3. This chain's CDR3 is CASSFGTGSKKLFF. In DNA, the CDR3 is TGTGCCAGCAGCTTTGGGACAGGGTCTAAAAAACTGTTTTTT.

The chain uses TRBV10-2 and TRBJ1-1; TRBD1 might be the D (6 bases). The CDR3 length is 13 residues. In germline, CDR1 is WSHSY, CDR2 SAAADI. Trimming took 2 bases from V and 6 from J, leaving 10 bases between them. The CDR3 loop is CASSEVRGAEAFF. In DNA form, the CDR3 reads TGCGCCAGCAGTGAGGTCAGGGGAGCTGAAGCTTTCTTT.

The chain joins TRBV7-2 to TRBJ2-7; D might be TRBD2 (5 bases). V dropped 1 base and J dropped 3 bases, with 13 bases sitting between them. CDR3 size: 15 residues. CDR1 is SGHTA and CDR2 is FQGNSA in the germline V gene. This CDR3 reads CASSLDGLGGYEQYF. The CDR3 DNA reads as TGTGCCAGCAGCTTAGACGGACTCGGCGGCTACGAGCAGTACTTC.

The V gene is TRBV7-3, the J gene TRBJ2-3; D ambiguous. The CDR3 is 13 residues long. Deletions cut 4 bases from V and 4 bases from J, with 9 bases between. Germline V gives CDR1 SGHTA, CDR2 FQGTGA. The DNA for the CDR3 is TGTGCCAGCAGCTCCCAGAGCGCAGATACGCAGTATTTT. Its protein is CASSSQSADTQYF.

The sample holds a few counts of this clone. The chain links TRBV20-1 to TRBJ2-7; D gene unclear. This CDR3 region has 11 residues. Per germline, CDR1 DFQATT and CDR2 SNEGSKA (reference sequence). V lost 4 bases and J lost 0, with 4 bases in between. The DNA for the CDR3 is TGCAGTGCTATCGTCTCCTACGAGCAGTACTTC. Translated: CSAIVSYEQYF.

This clone was recorded only once. The chain combines TRBV3-1 (or the pseudogene TRBV3-2) with TRBJ2-7, with 8 positions matching TRBD1. Germline assignment: CDR1 LGHDT and CDR2 YNNKEL (reference sequence). This CDR3 has 16 residues. Germline trimming cut 2 bases from V and 3 bases from J; bases unmatched to any gene: 9. This chain's CDR3 is CASSQSLATGGYEQYF. The CDR3 nucleotides read TGTGCCAGCAGCCAATCTCTTGCAACAGGGGGCTACGAGCAGTACTTC.

The chain is built from TRBV11-2 and TRBJ2-3, with D possibly being TRBD1 (6 bases). Trimming took 5 bases from V and 8 from J, leaving 20 bases between them. This CDR3 has 15 amino acids. CDR1 is SGHAT and CDR2 is FQNNGV in the germline V gene. CDR3 region: CASSGGGGQVGTQYF. The CDR3 DNA reads TGTGCCAGCAGCGGGGGTGGGGGCCAGGTCGGTACGCAGTATTTT.

The chain is built from TRBV13 and TRBJ2-1, with 9 bases matching TRBD2. Germline values: CDR1 PRHDT, CDR2 FYEKMQ (reference sequence). This CDR3 has 16 residues. Trimming cost V 2 bases and J 2 bases; bases outside gene matches: 4. The CDR3 DNA sequence: TGTGCCAGCAGCTTATCCAGCGGGGGGCCCTACAATGAGCAGTTCTTC. This translates into CASSLSSGGPYNEQFF. Filled out from reference TRBV13 and TRBJ2-1, the complete variable domain reads AAGVIQSPRHLIKEKRETATLKCYPIPRHDTVYWYQQGPGQDPQFLISFYEKMQSDKGSIPDRFSAQQFSDYHSELNMSSLELGDSALYFCASSLSSGGPYNEQFFGPGTRLTVL.